Below, 17 T cell receptor beta chains from the same sample are listed, as sequenced in a study of early T cells in non-severe SARS-CoV-2 infection. TCRdb processed the 5' RACE reads anew with MiXCR; each CDR3 protein has one entry. The profile shows about 30,000 distinct CDR3 sequences, less than 6.5% of them singletons. Sequencing was carried out using whole blood. These receptors came from an adult who was a healthcare worker with PCR-confirmed SARS-CoV-2 infection or an uninfected control (not recorded which).

The chain carries TRBV11-2 and TRBJ2-7; 10 positions agree with TRBD1. Germline V lookup: CDR1 SGHAT, CDR2 FQNNGV. The CDR3 extends over 16 amino acids. V shed 5 bases and J 7 bases; nucleotides not matched to a gene: 14. Here the CDR3 DNA reads TGTGCCAGCAGCCTTACTTCCGGGACAGGGGTCGGGGAGCAGTACTTC. It yields the protein CASSLTSGTGVGEQYF. Full variable domain (missing parts from reference TRBV11-2 and TRBJ2-7): EAGVAQSPRYKIIEKRQSVAFWCNPISGHATLYWYQQILGQGPKLLIQFQNNGVVDDSQLPKDRFSAERLKGVDSTLKIQPAKLEDSAVYLCASSLTSGTGVGEQYFGPGTRLTVT.

This chain connects TRBV7-3 to TRBJ2-5, with 9 bases lining up with TRBD1. This CDR3 comprises 16 residues. J was trimmed by 2 bases and V by 6 bases; bases with no gene match: 10. Germline CDR1 and CDR2: SGHTA and FQGTGA. The CDR3, as DNA: TGTGCCAGCAGTTTTGGGACAGGGCTGGGTCAAGAGACCCAGTACTTC. As protein: CASSFGTGLGQETQYF.

This clonotype has ten or more counts. V gene TRBV7-2 combines with J gene TRBJ2-3; TRBD2 matches 12 bases. J was trimmed by 0 bases and V by 5 bases; bases with no gene match: 3. This CDR3 spans 16 amino acids. The V gene's germline CDR1 is SGHTA and CDR2 FQGNSA. The CDR3 nucleotides are TGTGCCAGCAGCAACGGACTAGCGGGAAGCACAGATACGCAGTATTTT. Its protein product is CASSNGLAGSTDTQYF.

This clonotype was recorded at least ten times. The chain has TRBV5-1 and TRBJ1-2; D ambiguous. Germline V gives CDR1 SGHRS, CDR2 YFSETQ. V lost 2 bases to trimming and J lost 6 bases, with 17 bases between them. The CDR3 is 15 residues long. In nucleotides, the CDR3 is TGCGCCAGCAGCTTAAGCGGGCTAGGTCTTGATGGCTACACCTTC. It specifies CASSLSGLGLDGYTF.

This clonotype turned up a few times. The rearrangement links TRBV6-4 to TRBJ2-1; the D gene is possibly TRBD1 (6 bases). V gave up 8 bases and J gave up 5 bases, with 13 bases separating them. The CDR3 extends over 13 amino acids. Germline V gene sequence: CDR1 MRHNA, CDR2 SNTAGT. The DNA for the CDR3 is TGTGCCAGCGCAGATACAGGGAACAATGAGCAGTTCTTC. Protein: CASADTGNNEQFF.

This clonotype has at least ten counts. The gene calls are TRBV3-1 and TRBJ1-2; D is unclear. From germline, CDR1 is LGHDT and CDR2 YNNKEL (reference sequence). The CDR3 length is 14 residues. Trimming removed 5 bases at V and 4 bases at J, with 14 bases between. Written as DNA, the CDR3 is TGTGCCAGCAGCGATGACCCTGAAGGCTATGGCTACACCTTC. As protein: CASSDDPEGYGYTF.

This clonotype was picked up many times. The chain uses TRBV27 and TRBJ2-5; D call uncertain. The CDR3 extends over 13 amino acids. Germline CDR1 is MNHEY and CDR2 is SMNVEV (reference sequence). The V end lost 1 base, the J end lost 2 bases, and 5 bases lay between the germline ends. The CDR3 sequence is CASSLYAQETQYF. Written as DNA, the CDR3 is TGTGCCAGCAGTTTATATGCACAAGAGACCCAGTACTTC.

This clonotype was seen only a few times. The gene calls are TRBV4-3 and TRBJ2-7, with D unresolved. The germline V gene has CDR1 LGHNA and CDR2 YSLEER. V dropped 1 base and J dropped 2 bases, with 9 bases sitting between them. CDR3 length: 14 amino acids. Here the CDR3 DNA reads TGCGCCAGCAGCCAAGTTAAGGGTACCTACGAGCAGTACTTC. This translates into CASSQVKGTYEQYF.

V is TRBV2 and J is TRBJ2-3, with 9 bases that match TRBD2. Losses at the gene ends were 8 bases for V and 4 bases for J; bases not matched to a gene: 4. The CDR3 sequence is 13 residues long. CDR1 is SNHLY and CDR2 is FYNNEI in the germline V gene. The CDR3 loop reads CASGTSPADTQYF. The CDR3 DNA reads as TGTGCCAGCGGGACTAGCCCGGCAGATACGCAGTATTTT. The variable domain in full, with the rest retrieved from reference TRBV2 and TRBJ2-3, is EPEVTQTPSHQVTQMGQEVILRCVPISNHLYFYWYRQILGQKVEFLVSFYNNEISEKSEIFDDQFSVERPDGSNFTLKIRSTKLEDSAMYFCASGTSPADTQYFGPGTRLTVL.

This clonotype was recorded at least ten times. The rearrangement uses TRBV4-2 and TRBJ2-5, with D tentatively TRBD2 (6 bases). The CDR3 contains 15 residues. The V end lost 3 bases, the J end lost 5 bases, and 16 bases lay between the germline ends. Germline lookup yields CDR1 LGHNA and CDR2 YNFKEQ. CDR3 sequence reads: CASSQDQGLLETQYF. The CDR3 nucleotides read TGTGCCAGCAGCCAGGACCAGGGACTTTTGGAGACCCAGTACTTC.

The chain uses TRBV4-3 and TRBJ1-1; no reliable D call. CDR3 length equals 16 residues. V was pared by 0 bases and J by 4 bases, with 15 bases between. CDR1 and CDR2 from the germline V gene are LGHNA and YSLEER. CDR3 in DNA: TGCGCCAGCAGCCAAGATCCCATCTTCTCGGGCACTGAAGCTTTCTTT. Translation gives CASSQDPIFSGTEAFF.

The V gene is TRBV25-1, the J gene TRBJ2-1; 8 bases align to TRBD2. Germline trimming cut 4 bases from V and 7 bases from J; bases unmatched to any gene: 6. This CDR3 comprises 14 residues. CDR1 and CDR2 (germline): MGHDK, SYGVNS. As DNA, the CDR3 is TGTGCCAGCAGTGTGAGCGGGAGACGGAATGAGCAGTTCTTC. Protein product: CASSVSGRRNEQFF.

Only a few counts were recorded for this clonotype. Written as DNA, the CDR3 is TGTGCCAGCAGTTACGCAGGATTCTACGAGCAGTACTTC. Translating it yields CASSYAGFYEQYF. V usage is TRBV6-2 or TRBV6-3 and J usage is TRBJ2-7; D unclear. The CDR3 runs to 13 residues. Germline V gene sequence: CDR1 MNHEY, CDR2 SVGEGT. The V gene lost 2 bases and the J gene lost 3 bases, with 8 bases spanning the gap.

This clonotype was seen repeatedly, ten times or more. This chain links TRBV7-9 with TRBJ2-1; D perhaps matches TRBD1 (5 bases). The length of the CDR3 is 11 residues. Germline V lookup: CDR1 SEHNR, CDR2 FQNEAQ (reference sequence). V was pared by 1 base and J by 15 bases, with 10 bases between. DNA for the CDR3: TGTGCCAGCAGCTTAGTCAGGGAATCGTTCTTC. Protein sequence: CASSLVRESFF.

The gene calls are TRBV14 and TRBJ1-2, with D uncertain. The V end was cut by 2 bases, the J end by 8 bases, with 6 bases between. The CDR3 has 11 residues. Per germline, CDR1 SGHDN and CDR2 FVKESK. CDR3 residues: CASSQTSGYTF. DNA of the CDR3: TGTGCCAGCAGCCAAACGAGCGGCTACACCTTC.

There are many counts of this clonotype. This chain links TRBV12-3 or TRBV12-4 with TRBJ2-7, with D possibly matching TRBD2 (6 bases). This CDR3 contains 14 residues. Deletions cut 1 base from V and 11 bases from J, with 18 bases between. The CDR3 spells CASSLVLAAGSEYF. As DNA, the CDR3 is TGTGCCAGCAGTTTAGTCTTAGCGGCCGGCTCGGAGTACTTC.

This clonotype was observed at least ten times. The J gene is TRBJ2-2, the V gene TRBV7-9; either TRBD1 or TRBD2 may fit D (5 bases each). The germline CDR1 and CDR2 sequences are SEHNR and FQNEAQ (reference sequence). This CDR3 has 15 residues. Trimming cost V 7 bases and J 0 bases, with 12 bases left between them. CDR3 nucleotide sequence: TGTGCCAGCAACTCCGGGACCGCGAACACCGGGGAGCTGTTTTTT. Translated: CASNSGTANTGELFF.